Listed below are T cell receptor beta chains from one sample, sequenced in a study of T cell clonotyping in hematopoietic cell transplantation. Method: immunoSEQ multiplex PCR; TCRdb's copy keeps in-frame clones and lacks some. The repertoire holds 35,000 to 45,000 clones, with about 93% as singletons. Sample: peripheral blood mononuclear cells. Source of these receptors: a woman in her forties or fifties in good health. Some clones in this sample may be carry-over from other donors' samples. Each CDR3 is given with its conserved first and last residue. The D gene is left open where the match is weak. The size field is filled for only some rows; it gives once, few, many or a size class.

J gene	V gene	D gene	clone size	CDR3 protein	CDR3 DNA
TRBJ1-5	TRBV6-1	.	.	CASSVGGTANQPQHF	TGTGCCAGCAGTGTTGGGGGGACGGCAAATCAGCCCCAGCATTTT
TRBJ1-2	TRBV21-1	.	.	CASSWKGKEGGYTF	TGTGCCAGCAGCTGGAAGGGGAAAGAAGGCGGCTACACCTTC
TRBJ1-2	TRBV29-1	.	few	CSVAQGEYGYTF	TGCAGCGTTGCGCAGGGAGAATATGGCTACACCTTC
TRBJ2-7	TRBV6-6	.	.	CASRRQEESYEQYF	TGTGCCAGCAGGCGACAGGAGGAATCCTACGAGCAGTACTTC
TRBJ1-1	TRBV2	.	.	CASGAPGNTEAFF	TGTGCCAGCGGGGCTCCGGGGAACACTGAAGCTTTCTTT
TRBJ1-3	TRBV14	.	.	CASSQDAPLWDNGNTIYF	TGTGCCAGCAGCCAAGATGCCCCTCTCTGGGACAATGGAAACACCATATATTTT
TRBJ2-5	TRBV9	.	once	CASSVGTAQETQYF	TGTGCCAGCAGCGTAGGAACGGCACAAGAGACCCAGTACTTC
TRBJ2-7	TRBV5-6	TRBD1	.	CASSLPGGGYEQYF	TGTGCCAGCAGCTTGCCAGGGGGCGGCTACGAGCAGTACTTC
TRBJ1-2	TRBV6-4	.	.	CASSPGVEDDGYTF	TGTGCCAGCAGTCCCGGGGTGGAGGATGATGGCTACACCTTC
TRBJ1-2	TRBV4-3	TRBD1	.	CASSHQRGLTEGYTF	TGCGCCAGCAGCCACCAAAGGGGGCTGACGGAAGGCTACACCTTC
TRBJ1-2	TRBV28	TRBD1	.	CASRATGQGNYGYTF	TGTGCCAGCAGGGCAACTGGACAGGGAAACTATGGCTACACCTTC
TRBJ1-1	TRBV4-3	TRBD1	few	CASSQDRVSVAFF	TGCGCCAGCAGCCAGGACAGGGTTTCGGTAGCTTTCTTT
TRBJ2-6	TRBV11-3	.	.	CASSFLRDSNVLTF	TGTGCCAGCAGCTTTCTCAGAGACTCCAACGTCCTGACTTTC
TRBJ2-3	TRBV28	TRBD1	.	CASSVTGEFTDTQYF	TGTGCCAGCAGTGTTACAGGGGAATTTACAGATACGCAGTATTTT
TRBJ2-5	TRBV29-1	.	.	CSVGQLQETQYF	TGCAGCGTAGGACAGCTACAAGAGACCCAGTACTTC
TRBJ1-2	TRBV10-3	TRBD1	.	CAMRGTADNYGYTF	TGTGCCATGAGGGGGACAGCGGACAACTATGGCTACACCTTC
TRBJ1-5	TRBV4-2	TRBD1	.	CASSQETGFNQPQHF	TGTGCCAGCAGCCAAGAGACAGGGTTCAATCAGCCCCAGCATTTT
TRBJ1-1	TRBV6-6	TRBD1	.	CASRTTGDGTEAFF	TGTGCCAGCAGAACAACAGGGGACGGCACTGAAGCTTTCTTT
TRBJ1-5	TRBV4-3	.	.	CASSQETYREPQHF	TGCGCCAGCAGCCAGGAGACTTATAGGGAGCCCCAGCATTTT
TRBJ2-2	TRBV7-9	.	.	CASSHGGTGELFF	TGTGCCAGCAGCCACGGGGGAACCGGGGAGCTGTTTTTT
TRBJ1-1	TRBV28	.	.	CASSFTRGSEAFF	TGTGCCAGCAGTTTTACCCGGGGTAGTGAAGCTTTCTTT
TRBJ1-3	TRBV19	.	few	CASSQGTGNTIYF	TGTGCCAGTAGTCAGGGGACTGGAAACACCATATATTTT
TRBJ1-2	TRBV4-2	.	few	CASSQDSYGYTF	TGTGCCAGCAGCCAAGACAGCTATGGCTACACCTTC
TRBJ1-1	TRBV9	TRBD1	.	CASSVLTGKTEAFF	TGTGCCAGCAGCGTCCTGACAGGGAAAACTGAAGCTTTCTTT
TRBJ1-6	TRBV28	.	.	CASSPLGGSSYNSPLHF	TGTGCCAGCAGTCCTCTGGGGGGGAGCTCCTATAATTCACCCCTCCACTTT
TRBJ1-2	TRBV5-6	.	.	CASSLFRTDYGYTF	TGTGCCAGCAGCTTGTTTCGGACGGACTATGGCTACACCTTC
TRBJ1-5	TRBV19	.	.	CASSIDWDPFRSQPQHF	TGTGCCAGTAGTATAGATTGGGACCCCTTCCGAAGTCAGCCCCAGCATTTT
TRBJ2-7	TRBV5-1	.	.	CASSPRDTHYEQYF	TGCGCCAGCAGCCCACGGGACACCCACTACGAGCAGTACTTC